These 29 T cell receptor beta chains share one sample of origin, sequenced in a study of OX40 agonist ivuxolimab in advanced cancers. The assay was immunoSEQ multiplex PCR, and TCRdb's table has in-frame clones only and misses some. The sample lists about 53,000 clones, 80% to 85% occurring once. Sample: CD4+ or CD8+ T cells sorted from blood, taken in a trial of the OX40 agonist ivuxolimab. The receptor source for this set is an adult with an advanced solid tumor such as melanoma, head and neck, liver or kidney cancer.

The chain uses TRBV9 and TRBJ2-5; 8 bases line up with TRBD2. This CDR3 contains 14 residues. Looked up from germline, CDR1 is SGDLS and CDR2 is YYNGEE. With V trimmed by 4 bases and J by 4 bases, 6 bases remained unmatched. The CDR3 coding sequence is TGTGCCAGCAGCCCCGGGAGGGCCACAGAGACCCAGTACTTC. It is translated as CASSPGRATETQYF.

V is TRBV5-6 and J is TRBJ2-3; 9 bases line up with TRBD1. Germline values: CDR1 SGHDT, CDR2 YYEEEE. The CDR3 length is 16 residues. J lost 2 bases, V lost 4 bases, and 8 bases had no gene match. The CDR3 region is CASSGGQGRYTDTQYF. The CDR3, as DNA: TGTGCCAGCAGCGGAGGACAGGGGCGATACACAGATACGCAGTATTTT.

In nucleotides, the CDR3 is TGTGCCAGCAGATCGATTGCTCAGTATGGCTACACCTTC. This gives the protein CASRSIAQYGYTF. This chain connects TRBV7-8 to TRBJ1-2; D ambiguous. Trimming took off 6 bases at V and 5 bases at J, with 13 bases between the two ends. Germline lookup yields CDR1 SGHVS and CDR2 FQNEAQ. CDR3 length: 13 residues.

The rearrangement links TRBV5-5 to TRBJ2-7; 10 bases are shared with TRBD2. V dropped 4 bases and J dropped 4; count of bases not matched to a gene: 14. Germline CDR1 and CDR2: SGHKS and YYEKEE (reference sequence). The length of the CDR3 is 17 residues. This CDR3 is CASSPGLARSSGYEQYF. The CDR3 region has the DNA TGTGCCAGCAGCCCGGGACTAGCGAGGAGTAGTGGTTACGAGCAGTACTTC.

This chain joins TRBV7-2 and TRBJ2-1, with 7 bases matching TRBD2. Per the germline V gene, CDR1 is SGHTA and CDR2 is FQGNSA. V dropped 5 bases and J dropped 6; count of bases not matched to a gene: 10. This CDR3 spans 15 amino acids. The CDR3 nucleotides are TGTGCCAGCAGCCCGTCTTCTAGCGGAATCAATGAGCAGTTCTTC. Translated, it gives CASSPSSSGINEQFF.

The chain uses TRBV7-2 and TRBJ2-3; D is unclear. Trimming took 8 bases from V and 2 from J, leaving 11 bases between them. From germline, CDR1 is SGHTA and CDR2 FQGNSA. The CDR3 contains 13 residues. CDR3 in amino acids: CASGRQNTDTQYF. Written as DNA, the CDR3 is TGTGCCAGCGGCCGGCAGAACACAGATACGCAGTATTTT.

The chain's CDR3 is CASSQGDRNYGYTF. The CDR3 bases are TGTGCCAGCAGTCAGGGGGACCGTAACTATGGCTACACCTTC. The genes are TRBV27 and TRBJ1-2; 7 nucleotides agree with TRBD1. The CDR3 contains 14 residues. Germline V gene data show CDR1 as MNHEY and CDR2 as SMNVEV (reference sequence). The ends lost 5 bases at V and 1 base at J; junction bases unmatched: 4.

This clone was detected only a few times. This chain uses TRBV14 with TRBJ1-2; the D is unclear. Germline V gene lookup returns CDR1 SGHDN and CDR2 FVKESK. The V end lost 2 bases, the J end lost 3 bases, and 4 bases lay between the germline ends. CDR3 length: 12 residues. The CDR3 here is CASSQTDYGYTF. The CDR3 region has the DNA TGTGCCAGCAGCCAAACGGACTATGGCTACACCTTC.

The CDR3 sequence: CASSEVPVSRAEAFF. In nucleotides, the CDR3 is TGTGCCAGCAGTGAAGTCCCAGTAAGCAGAGCTGAAGCTTTCTTT. The rearrangement uses TRBV6-1 and TRBJ1-1; D uncertain. The V end was cut by 1 base, the J end by 6 bases, with 15 bases between. CDR3 length: 15 residues. In germline, CDR1 is MNHNS, CDR2 SASEGT.

The chain has TRBV5-1 and TRBJ1-5; TRBD1 agrees at 10 bases. J gave up 3 bases and V 2 bases, and 2 bases lay outside the gene matches. The V gene's germline CDR1 is SGHRS and CDR2 YFSETQ. The CDR3 has 15 residues. The CDR3, as DNA: TGCGCCAGCAGCTTAGACAGGGGGCCCAATCAGCCCCAGCATTTT. This translates into CASSLDRGPNQPQHF. The full variable domain, completed using reference TRBV5-1 and TRBJ1-5, is KAGVTQTPRYLIKTRGQQVTLSCSPISGHRSVSWYQQTPGQGLQFLFEYFSETQRNKGNFPGRFSGRQFSNSRSEMNVSTLELGDSALYLCASSLDRGPNQPQHFGDGTRLSIL.

This clone has just a few counts. The chain joins TRBV2 to TRBJ2-3, with D possibly TRBD2 on 5 matching bases. Between the trimmed V and J ends, which lost 2 bases and 2 bases, there was a span of 8 bases. The CDR3 totals 14 residues. Per the germline V gene, CDR1 is SNHLY and CDR2 is FYNNEI. CDR3: CASSELAATDTQYF. As DNA, the CDR3 is TGTGCCAGCAGTGAACTAGCTGCCACAGATACGCAGTATTTT.

This chain links TRBV28 with TRBJ2-2; D is unresolved. The CDR3 is 16 residues long. Germline CDR1 reads MDHEN; CDR2 reads SYDVKM. Trimming removed 2 bases at V and 4 bases at J, with 14 bases between. The CDR3 coding sequence is TGTGCCAGCAGTTTAAGTTCCGGTCGACTCACCGGGGAGCTGTTTTTT. Translating it yields CASSLSSGRLTGELFF. The variable domain in full, completed from reference TRBV28 and TRBJ2-2, reads DVKVTQSSRYLVKRTGEKVFLECVQDMDHENMFWYRQDPGLGLRLIYFSYDVKMKEKGDIPEGYSVSREKKERFSLILESASTNQTSMYLCASSLSSGRLTGELFFGEGSRLTVL.

The chain uses TRBV7-9 and TRBJ1-6; tentative D call: TRBD1 (6 bases). This CDR3 comprises 15 residues. CDR1 is SEHNR, CDR2 FQNEAQ, per germline (reference sequence). Trimming removed 3 bases from V and 8 bases from J, with 14 bases in between. CDR3 nucleotides: TGTGCCAGCAGCTTTTTACAGGGTTTGGATTCACCCCTCCACTTT. Its translation: CASSFLQGLDSPLHF.

The rearrangement uses TRBV27 and TRBJ2-1; 8 nucleotides match TRBD2. This CDR3 has 20 residues. CDR1 is MNHEY, CDR2 SMNVEV, per germline (reference sequence). With 3 bases clipped from V and 1 base from J, the junction kept 17 bases outside the gene matches. CDR3 bases: TGTGCCAGCAGTTTCTGGGTAGCGGGACAAAGGTTATTTTCCTACAATGAGCAGTTCTTC. It is translated as CASSFWVAGQRLFSYNEQFF.

Judged by abundance, this clone is medium-sized. V and J are TRBV28 and TRBJ1-1; TRBD1 agrees at 8 bases. Germline V gene sequence: CDR1 MDHEN, CDR2 SYDVKM. The J segment lost 1 base and the V segment lost 6 bases, leaving 7 bases of the junction unmatched. CDR3 length: 15 amino acids. The chain's CDR3 is CASSRLGQANTEAFF. For the CDR3, the DNA is TGTGCCAGCAGCCGTCTGGGACAGGCGAACACTGAAGCTTTCTTT.

The rearrangement uses TRBV29-1 and TRBJ2-7, with D unclear. V was pared by 7 bases and J by 2 bases, with 18 bases between. Germline CDR1 reads SQVTM; CDR2 reads ANQGSEA. The length of the CDR3 is 14 residues. The CDR3 loop is CSAKERSDAYEQYF. The CDR3, as DNA: TGCAGCGCAAAAGAACGGAGTGACGCCTACGAGCAGTACTTC.

This chain connects TRBV7-1 to TRBJ2-7; D may be TRBD1 (6 bases). TRBV7-1 falls under the ORF class, with uncertain function. The CDR3 contains 13 residues. V was pared by 4 bases and J by 7 bases, with 14 bases between. For the CDR3, the DNA is TGTGCCAGCAGCTTTCCAGGGGTCAGGGAGCAGTACTTC. This encodes CASSFPGVREQYF.

J is TRBJ1-1 and V is TRBV27; D call uncertain. There are 14 residues in the CDR3. Germline values: CDR1 MNHEY, CDR2 SMNVEV (reference sequence). V was pared by 2 bases and J by 0 bases, with 7 bases between. CDR3 protein: CASSLGPLNTEAFF. CDR3 DNA sequence: TGTGCCAGCAGTTTAGGTCCGCTGAACACTGAAGCTTTCTTT.

The genes are TRBV7-2 and TRBJ2-5; no clear D gene. The V and J ends lost 3 bases and 4 bases respectively, with 6 bases between them. The germline CDR1 and CDR2 sequences are SGHTA and FQGNSA. This CDR3 contains 12 residues. CDR3 residues: CASSFPPETQYF. The DNA of the CDR3 is TGTGCCAGCAGCTTCCCCCCAGAGACCCAGTACTTC. Filled out from reference TRBV7-2 and TRBJ2-5, the complete variable domain reads GAGVSQSPSNKVTEKGKDVELRCDPISGHTALYWYRQSLGQGLEFLIYFQGNSAPDKSGLPSDRFSAERTGGSVSTLTIQRTQQEDSAVYLCASSFPPETQYFGPGTRLLVL.

The V call is TRBV7-9, the J call TRBJ2-7, with 14 bases lining up with TRBD2. The J call may be incorrect, as the DNA end agrees better with TRBJ2-5. The CDR3 consists of 15 residues. CDR1 and CDR2 (germline): SEHNR, FQNEAQ (reference sequence). The chain's CDR3 is CASSFGLAGGETQYF. The CDR3 coding sequence is TGTGCCAGCAGCTTTGGACTAGCGGGAGGTGAGACCCAGTACTTC.

The chain joins TRBV6-5 to TRBJ2-1; 10 bases fit TRBD2. The CDR3 is 15 residues long. Germline-derived CDR1 and CDR2 are MNHEY and SVGAGI. The trim removed 5 bases at V and 8 bases at J, leaving 9 bases unmatched. The CDR3 nucleotides are TGTGCCAGCAGTCCACGCAGCGGGAGGGCCCATGAGCAGTTCTTC. Protein: CASSPRSGRAHEQFF.

The chain links TRBV7-2 to TRBJ1-1; D remains ambiguous. The CDR3 contains 15 residues. V shed 1 base and J shed 1 base, with 10 bases lying between them. Germline values: CDR1 SGHTA, CDR2 FQGNSA. CDR3 amino acids: CASSLGRTQNTEAFF. Written as DNA, the CDR3 is TGTGCCAGCAGCTTAGGTAGGACCCAGAACACTGAAGCTTTCTTT.

The CDR3 DNA is TGTGCCAGCAGCCCCCAGACAGGGTCGGCCCAGTACTTC. It is translated as CASSPQTGSAQYF. V is TRBV7-8 and J is TRBJ2-5; the match to TRBD1 covers 7 bases. J gave up 9 bases and V 5 bases, and 9 bases lay outside the gene matches. The CDR3 contains 13 residues. CDR1 is SGHVS, CDR2 FQNEAQ, per germline.

V gene TRBV10-3 combines with J gene TRBJ1-2; D gene uncertain. Trimming pared 6 bases from V and 2 bases from J, leaving 16 bases between. Germline V gene sequence: CDR1 ENHRY, CDR2 SYGVKD. This CDR3 has 15 amino acids. In DNA, the CDR3 is TGTGCCATCAGGGTAGACACCTACGGGAACTATGGCTACACCTTC. Its protein is CAIRVDTYGNYGYTF.

Written as DNA, the CDR3 is TGTGCCAGCTCCCCCTGGGAGCGGGAGGGGGCCAAAAACATTCAGTACTTC. Amino acid sequence: CASSPWEREGAKNIQYF. The chain uses TRBV18 and TRBJ2-4, with 10 bases identical to TRBD2. V dropped 6 bases and J dropped 1; count of bases not matched to a gene: 9. Germline values: CDR1 KGHSH, CDR2 LQKENI. There are 17 residues in the CDR3.

The chain couples TRBV19 to TRBJ2-1; 9 nucleotides align to TRBD2. The CDR3 totals 14 residues. Germline CDR1 is LNHDA and CDR2 is SQIVND (reference sequence). Unmatched junction bases numbered 9, after V lost 7 bases and J lost 8 bases. CDR3 DNA sequence: TGTGCCAGTACCAGTTTAGCGGGAGCGTATGAGCAGTTCTTC. It codes for CASTSLAGAYEQFF.

V and J are TRBV6-1 and TRBJ1-5; D might be TRBD1 (6 bases). The CDR3 totals 13 residues. The V end was cut by 7 bases, the J end by 3 bases, with 10 bases between. The germline gives CDR1 MNHNS, CDR2 SASEGT. The CDR3 loop is CASNGQFNQPQHF. CDR3 bases: TGTGCCAGCAACGGACAGTTCAATCAGCCCCAGCATTTT.

The rearrangement uses TRBV11-3 and TRBJ2-5; TRBD1 might be the D (5 bases). The assigned J gene may be wrong: the sequence end matches TRBJ2-7 better. Germline lookup yields CDR1 SGHNT and CDR2 YENEEA. CDR3 length equals 15 residues. The CDR3: CASSLGLTESDEQYF. The CDR3 nucleotides read TGTGCCAGCAGCTTAGGCCTGACAGAGTCTGACGAGCAGTACTTC.

Turning to this clone: The sample has other DNA sequences that encode this CDR3 too. The chain couples TRBV28 to TRBJ2-7; D call uncertain. Trimming pared 8 bases from V and 4 bases from J, leaving 9 bases between. The CDR3 totals 11 residues. Germline assignment: CDR1 MDHEN and CDR2 SYDVKM. In nucleotides, the CDR3 is TGTGCCAGCCGACGTTGGTACGAGCAGTACTTC. Residues: CASRRWYEQYF. The full variable domain, its missing parts supplied by reference TRBV28 and TRBJ2-7, is DVKVTQSSRYLVKRTGEKVFLECVQDMDHENMFWYRQDPGLGLRLIYFSYDVKMKEKGDIPEGYSVSREKKERFSLILESASTNQTSMYLCASRRWYEQYFGPGTRLTVT.